One and the same sample provided the 4 T cell receptor beta chains below, sequenced in a study of T cell responses to AZD1222 COVID-19 vaccine. Repertoires were generated with immunoSEQ multiplex PCR, while TCRdb's copy carries only in-frame clones and drops some. The sample shows 110,000 to 150,000 clones, about 90% of them seen only once. Material: peripheral blood, obtained 28 days after the second AZD1222 dose. The receptors stem from an adult who received the AZD1222 COVID-19 vaccine.

V usage is TRBV6-5 and J usage is TRBJ2-1; 10 bases are shared with TRBD1. Germline V gene lookup returns CDR1 MNHEY and CDR2 SVGAGI. The CDR3 runs to 15 residues. V lost 4 bases to trimming and J lost 7 bases; unmatched junction nucleotides: 7. The CDR3 spells CASSSGQGVRNEQFF. The CDR3 nucleotides read TGTGCCAGCAGTTCCGGACAGGGGGTGAGGAATGAGCAGTTCTTC.

The rearrangement joins TRBV30 to TRBJ2-7; no clear D. CDR1 GTSNPN and CDR2 SVGIG come from the germline V gene (reference sequence). The CDR3 spans 12 residues. Trimming removed 5 bases at V and 2 bases at J, with 10 bases between. DNA for the CDR3: TGTGCCTGGGGCCAGCGACCCTACGAGCAGTACTTC. It is translated as CAWGQRPYEQYF.

This rearrangement joins TRBV9 to TRBJ2-7; 7 bases are a match to TRBD1. The CDR3 is made up of 15 amino acids. Germline V gene sequence: CDR1 SGDLS, CDR2 YYNGEE. V lost 4 bases to trimming and J lost 0 bases; unmatched junction nucleotides: 7. The CDR3 nucleotides read TGTGCCAGCAGCAAAGGACAGGTACGCTCCTACGAGCAGTACTTC. Protein product: CASSKGQVRSYEQYF.

The chain links TRBV6-5 to TRBJ2-2; TRBD2 agrees at 8 bases. The trim removed 1 base at V and 0 bases at J, leaving 1 base unmatched. Germline V lookup: CDR1 MNHEY, CDR2 SVGAGI. This CDR3 region has 16 residues. This chain's CDR3 is CASSYFGRANTGELFF. The CDR3 nucleotides are TGTGCCAGCAGTTACTTCGGGAGGGCGAACACCGGGGAGCTGTTTTTT.